These 29 T cell receptor beta chains came from one sample sequenced in a study of blood T cells in healthy people across ages. Together with a sample-barcoded 5' primer, a J-beta primer mix was included in a second PCR lasting about 6 to 11 cycles. TCRdb redid the calling of the 5' RACE reads with MiXCR, one entry per CDR3 protein. The repertoire holds 750,000 or so distinct CDR3 sequences, with just under 25% as singletons. This sample also appeared in a second study, on T cells of mothers and their children.

Sequencing used blood. The receptors shown here come from a boy between 10 and 17 years old in good health.

This clonotype appeared a few times. The rearrangement links TRBV12-3 or TRBV12-4 to TRBJ2-5; TRBD2 agrees at 7 bases. The CDR3 length is 11 residues. The V gene end was trimmed by 0 bases and the J gene end by 12 bases; junction bases not matched to a gene: 1. CDR3 coding DNA: TGTGCCAGCAGTTTAGCCGGGACTAAGTACTTC. It translates to CASSLAGTKYF.

This clonotype was recorded only once. The chain is built from TRBV12-3 or TRBV12-4 and TRBJ1-1; the D is unclear. Deletions cut 5 bases from V and 10 bases from J, with 14 bases between. The CDR3 sequence is 12 residues long. The chain's CDR3 is CASSPMGVGAFF. For the CDR3, the DNA is TGTGCCAGCAGTCCCATGGGCGTAGGAGCTTTCTTT.

V gene TRBV6-2 or TRBV6-3 combines with J gene TRBJ2-5; TRBD1 might be the D (6 bases). CDR1 is MNHEY, CDR2 SVGEGT, per germline. CDR3 length equals 14 residues. V was clipped by 8 bases and J by 9 bases, with 22 bases between them. CDR3 bases: TGTGCCAGCGTAGAGACGGGGACACCGCCTCCCCAGTACTTC. Its translation is CASVETGTPPPQYF.

This clonotype was seen a few times. The V gene is TRBV28, the J gene TRBJ2-5, with 7 bases aligning to TRBD1. The DNA end is more similar to TRBJ2-7, so the J call may be wrong. This CDR3 comprises 14 residues. Germline V gene data show CDR1 as MDHEN and CDR2 as SYDVKM. The chain's CDR3 is CASSLTPGQPEQYF. The CDR3 nucleotides read TGTGCCAGCAGTCTCACTCCGGGACAGCCCGAGCAGTACTTC.

The rearrangement links TRBV4-3 to TRBJ2-7; no clear D. The CDR3 covers 15 residues. Per the germline V gene, CDR1 is LGHNA and CDR2 is YSLEER. Trimming left V 0 bases short and J 2 bases short, with 11 bases between. The CDR3 nucleotides read TGCGCCAGCAGCCAAGAGCATGAGGCCCCCTACGAGCAGTACTTC. Its protein is CASSQEHEAPYEQYF.

V gene TRBV4-1 combines with J gene TRBJ1-5; D is perhaps TRBD1 (5 bases). Per germline, CDR1 MGHRA and CDR2 YSYEKL. Trimming removed 0 bases at V and 6 bases at J, with 12 bases between. CDR3 size: 15 residues. DNA for the CDR3: TGCGCCAGCAGCCAAGATACAGGCGTCGGTCAGCCCCAGCATTTT. Its translation is CASSQDTGVGQPQHF.

This clonotype was seen a few times. This chain joins TRBV6-6 and TRBJ1-1; D possibly corresponds to TRBD1 (6 bases). Deletions cut 11 bases from V and 7 bases from J, with 14 bases between. The CDR3 is 11 amino acids. Germline V gene lookup returns CDR1 MNHNY and CDR2 SVGAGI (reference sequence). The DNA of the CDR3 is TGTGCCGGAGGAGTAGGGGGTGAAGCTTTCTTT. Translated, it gives CAGGVGGEAFF.

The chain recombines TRBV28 with TRBJ1-6, with unresolved D. Trimming left V 5 bases short and J 9 bases short, with 14 bases between. CDR1 and CDR2 (germline): MDHEN, SYDVKM. The CDR3 extends over 14 amino acids. The CDR3 is CASSLGRESSPLHF. DNA of the CDR3: TGTGCCAGCAGTCTCGGACGAGAGAGTTCACCCCTCCACTTT.

This clonotype was counted a few times. The rearrangement uses TRBV6-5 and TRBJ1-1; 7 bases are shared with TRBD1. Germline CDR1 reads MNHEY; CDR2 reads SVGAGI. The CDR3 is 13 residues long. The ends lost 7 bases at V and 2 bases at J; junction bases unmatched: 4. CDR3 region: CASTGQLNTEAFF. The CDR3 nucleotides read TGTGCCAGCACGGGACAGCTTAACACTGAAGCTTTCTTT.

V is TRBV20-1 and J is TRBJ2-7; D is perhaps TRBD2 (6 bases). Trimming removed 2 bases from V and 2 bases from J, with 16 bases in between. The CDR3 sequence is 15 residues long. Per the germline V gene, CDR1 is DFQATT and CDR2 is SNEGSKA (reference sequence). The CDR3 spells CSARPHRGLTYEQYF. The CDR3 DNA follows: TGCAGTGCTAGACCACACCGGGGACTCACCTACGAGCAGTACTTC.

This clonotype showed up just a few times. J is TRBJ2-7 and V is TRBV27, with 7 bases matching TRBD2. Germline V gene sequence: CDR1 MNHEY, CDR2 SMNVEV (reference sequence). Losses at the gene ends were 0 bases for V and 2 bases for J; bases not matched to a gene: 7. The CDR3 covers 16 residues. This chain's CDR3 is CASSLSGTNPPYEQYF. In DNA, the CDR3 is TGTGCCAGCAGTTTATCAGGGACTAACCCTCCCTACGAGCAGTACTTC.

The rearrangement joins TRBV2 to TRBJ2-5; the match to TRBD1 covers 9 bases. Judging by the DNA end, TRBJ2-1 fits better; the J call may be wrong. Germline values: CDR1 SNHLY, CDR2 FYNNEI. CDR3 length equals 14 residues. CDR3 DNA sequence: TGTGCCAGCATCCCGGGGACAGGGAGCAATGAGCAGTTCTTC. This translates into CASIPGTGSNEQFF.

This chain connects TRBV12-3 or TRBV12-4 to TRBJ1-4; 7 positions agree with TRBD1. V dropped 5 bases and J dropped 8; count of bases not matched to a gene: 8. This CDR3 is 14 amino acids long. This CDR3 reads CASSPGQVREKLFF. The DNA for the CDR3 is TGTGCCAGCAGTCCCGGACAGGTTCGGGAAAAACTGTTTTTT.

This clonotype came up many times. The rearrangement uses TRBV12-3 or TRBV12-4 and TRBJ2-5; weak D call: TRBD2 (5 bases). Trimming took off 6 bases at V and 0 bases at J, with 8 bases between the two ends. This CDR3 comprises 13 residues. CDR3 residues: CASRLADQETQYF. CDR3 coding DNA: TGTGCCAGCAGGCTAGCAGACCAAGAGACCCAGTACTTC.

The V and J genes are TRBV5-1 and TRBJ2-5; TRBD2 matches at 9 bases. This CDR3 is 15 amino acids long. J gave up 4 bases and V 4 bases, and 8 bases lay outside the gene matches. Germline V CDR1 and CDR2: SGHRS, YFSETQ. CDR3 amino acids: CASSASGGPGETQYF. CDR3 DNA: TGCGCCAGCAGCGCCAGCGGGGGGCCTGGAGAGACCCAGTACTTC.

This clonotype was seen a few times. This sequence joins TRBV12-3 or TRBV12-4 and TRBJ1-1, with a tentative D call TRBD1 (6 bases). The V and J ends lost 3 bases and 4 bases respectively, with 18 bases between them. This CDR3 contains 16 residues. The CDR3 coding sequence is TGTGCCAGCAGTTTCAGGGCAGGGGCCGGAGGCACTGAAGCTTTCTTT. Amino acid sequence: CASSFRAGAGGTEAFF.

This clonotype was counted at least ten times. The chain joins TRBV7-2 to TRBJ2-6; possibly TRBD1 for D (7 bases). CDR3 length equals 15 residues. Per germline, CDR1 SGHTA and CDR2 FQGNSA. Between the trimmed V and J ends, which lost 5 bases and 4 bases, there was a span of 12 bases. The CDR3 sequence is CASSPGGSGANVLTF. In nucleotides, the CDR3 is TGTGCCAGCAGCCCAGGGGGGTCGGGGGCCAACGTCCTGACTTTC.

The sample holds a few counts of this clonotype. This chain connects TRBV4-3 to TRBJ2-7; unclear D gene. Matching the DNA end better, TRBJ2-1 makes the J call doubtful. The CDR3 has 13 amino acids. Germline lookup yields CDR1 LGHNA and CDR2 YSLEER. The DNA of the CDR3 is TGCGCCAGCAGCCAAGACGATCGAAAGGAGCAGTTCTTC. Its protein is CASSQDDRKEQFF.

This chain links TRBV4-1 with TRBJ1-3; D might be TRBD1 (6 bases). The CDR3 spans 16 residues. The germline V gene has CDR1 MGHRA and CDR2 YSYEKL. Trimming took 6 bases from V and 0 from J, leaving 15 bases between them. CDR3 in amino acids: CASSYTGTTSGNTIYF. In DNA, the CDR3 is TGCGCCAGCAGTTATACAGGGACGACCTCTGGAAACACCATATATTTT.

About this clonotype: One base away lies a much larger clone, so this may be a sequencing read error. The genes are TRBV3-1 and TRBJ1-3; D is uncertain. V was clipped by 1 base and J by 8 bases, with 3 bases between them. CDR1 is LGHDT, CDR2 YNNKEL, per germline (reference sequence). The CDR3 totals 11 residues. The CDR3 is CASSQGDTIYF. CDR3 DNA sequence: TGTGCCAGCAGCCAAGGAGACACCATATATTTT.

CDR3 DNA sequence: TGTGCCAGCAGTCTCAAGGCCGGGACACAACAAGAGACCCAGTACTTC. This translates into CASSLKAGTQQETQYF. This chain uses TRBV28 with TRBJ2-5; a possible D gene is TRBD1 (6 bases). V lost 5 bases to trimming and J lost 2 bases, with 18 bases between them. Germline V gene sequence: CDR1 MDHEN, CDR2 SYDVKM. This CDR3 contains 16 residues.

This clonotype was counted a few times. This chain connects TRBV12-3 or TRBV12-4 to TRBJ2-4; 7 nucleotides match TRBD1. This CDR3 has 14 amino acids. The V segment lost 6 bases and the J segment 3 bases; nucleotides outside the gene matches: 5. Here the CDR3 DNA reads TGTGCCAGCAGGGGCGACAGGGACAAAAACATTCAGTACTTC. The encoded protein is CASRGDRDKNIQYF.

The chain combines TRBV7-8 with TRBJ1-5; 7 nucleotides agree with TRBD1. V dropped 4 bases and J dropped 5; count of bases not matched to a gene: 2. Germline CDR1 SGHVS, CDR2 FQNEAQ. The CDR3 covers 13 residues. The CDR3 DNA reads as TGTGCCAGCAGCTCCGACAGGGATCAGCCCCAGCATTTT. It yields the protein CASSSDRDQPQHF.

The chain recombines TRBV9 with TRBJ2-5, with a weak D call TRBD1 (6 bases). The CDR3 spans 15 residues. V was trimmed by 4 bases and J by 0 bases, leaving 13 bases between them. Per the germline V gene, CDR1 is SGDLS and CDR2 is YYNGEE. The CDR3 spells CASSIRDTYQETQYF. As DNA, the CDR3 is TGTGCCAGCAGCATCCGGGACACCTACCAAGAGACCCAGTACTTC.

This clonotype was counted only a few times. The chain employs TRBV20-1 and TRBJ2-5; 7 bases match TRBD1. Gene TRBJ2-1 matches the end of the DNA better, so the J call may be wrong. This CDR3 is built from 16 residues. Germline lookup yields CDR1 DFQATT and CDR2 SNEGSKA (reference sequence). DNA of the CDR3: TGCAGTGCTATTAGATCGACAGGGCGTATTTTCAATGAGCAGTTCTTC. Translation: CSAIRSTGRIFNEQFF.

This clonotype has just a few counts. The V call is TRBV5-3, the J call TRBJ1-2, with TRBD1 as a possible D gene (5 bases). TRBV5-3 is known as an ORF, though its function is uncertain. The germline V and J ends were trimmed by 2 bases and 5 bases, with 16 bases remaining between them. This CDR3 is built from 15 residues. Here the CDR3 reads CARSFSAGRGYGYTF. CDR3 in DNA: TGTGCCAGAAGCTTTTCCGCGGGGAGGGGATATGGCTACACCTTC.

This clonotype was seen a few times. The V gene is TRBV29-1, the J gene TRBJ2-1; D may be TRBD2 (6 bases). The CDR3 consists of 13 residues. Germline V gene lookup returns CDR1 SQVTM and CDR2 ANQGSEA. Trimming removed 5 bases at V and 5 bases at J, with 13 bases between. The DNA for the CDR3 is TGCAGCGTTCAAACCCTAGCGAACAATGAGCAGTTCTTC. Protein product: CSVQTLANNEQFF.

The V and J genes are TRBV7-8 and TRBJ2-7; 11 bases are shared with TRBD2. V was pared by 5 bases and J by 0 bases, with 21 bases of the junction left unmatched. CDR1 is SGHVS, CDR2 FQNEAQ, per germline. This CDR3 spans 21 amino acids. CDR3: CASSPAPKATSGTWGSYEQYF. Written as DNA, the CDR3 is TGTGCCAGCAGCCCGGCCCCCAAGGCGACTAGCGGGACCTGGGGCTCCTACGAGCAGTACTTC.

V is TRBV24-1 and J is TRBJ2-3; D unclear. Deletions cut 6 bases from V and 6 bases from J, with 12 bases between. Per the germline V gene, CDR1 is KGHDR and CDR2 is SFDVKD. CDR3 size: 13 residues. The CDR3 spells CATSQLSGDTQYF. CDR3 DNA sequence: TGTGCCACCAGTCAGCTATCCGGGGATACGCAGTATTTT.